What follows are 7 T cell receptor beta chains derived from one specimen sequenced in a study of blood T cells in healthy people across ages. Together with a sample-barcoded 5' primer, a J-beta primer mix was included in a second PCR lasting about 7 to 12 cycles. From the 5' RACE reads, TCRdb called clonotypes with MiXCR, one entry per CDR3 protein. This table holds about a million distinct CDR3 sequences, approximately 38% found once. Sequencing was carried out using blood. Receptors originate from a man between 18 and 35 years old in good health.

The rearrangement uses TRBV12-3 or TRBV12-4 and TRBJ2-3; TRBD2 is a possible D gene (6 bases). The germline V and J ends were trimmed by 0 bases and 6 bases, with 13 bases remaining between them. This CDR3 region has 15 residues. Written as DNA, the CDR3 is TGTGCCAGCAGTTTAGCTGGGGGGAAAAGGGATACGCAGTATTTT. Translating gives CASSLAGGKRDTQYF.

The gene calls are TRBV6-2 or TRBV6-3 and TRBJ2-1; TRBD2 aligns across 8 bases. V gave up 0 bases and J gave up 5 bases; unmatched junction bases: 12. The CDR3 has 18 amino acids. Per the germline V gene, CDR1 is MNHEY and CDR2 is SVGEGT. CDR3 region: CASSYSPEPGLENNEQFF. CDR3 DNA: TGTGCCAGCAGTTACTCGCCGGAACCGGGACTAGAAAACAATGAGCAGTTCTTC.

The V and J genes are TRBV11-2 and TRBJ2-1; no firm D call. This CDR3 is 16 amino acids long. The V gene's germline CDR1 is SGHAT and CDR2 FQNNGV. The V gene lost 4 bases and the J gene lost 0 bases, with 13 bases spanning the gap. The CDR3 sequence is CASSSTVQASYNEQFF. The CDR3 region has the DNA TGTGCCAGCAGCTCGACGGTGCAAGCCTCCTACAATGAGCAGTTCTTC.

The rearrangement links TRBV6-6 to TRBJ1-5; TRBD1 aligns across 8 bases. The CDR3 consists of 15 residues. CDR1 and CDR2 (germline): MNHNY, SVGAGI (reference sequence). J gave up 7 bases and V 0 bases, and 5 bases lay outside the gene matches. The DNA for the CDR3 is TGTGCCAGCAGTTACTCGGTGGACAGGGCGCAGCCCCAGCATTTT. It translates to CASSYSVDRAQPQHF.

This clonotype came up a few times. This chain links TRBV12-3 or TRBV12-4 with TRBJ2-1, with TRBD1 matching over 9 bases. This CDR3 spans 14 amino acids. V trimming: 6 bases; J trimming: 6 bases; junction bases outside the gene matches: 6. CDR3 bases: TGTGCCAGCAGCTTGACAGGGGGGGGCAATGAGCAGTTCTTC. Its protein is CASSLTGGGNEQFF.

Remarks on this clonotype: One junction end disagrees with the germline gene, perhaps due to a read error. The rearrangement joins TRBV7-9 to TRBJ1-2; D not resolved. Per the germline V gene, CDR1 is SEHNR and CDR2 is FQNEAQ (reference sequence). The CDR3 runs 12 residues. The CDR3 spells CAGSFNNYGYTF. DNA of the CDR3: TGTGCCGGCAGCTTCAATAACTATGGCTACACCTTC.

The chain uses TRBV15 and TRBJ1-6, with D hard to call. V dropped 2 bases and J dropped 6 bases, with 5 bases sitting between them. CDR1 and CDR2 from the germline V gene are LNHNV and YYDKDF (reference sequence). The CDR3 totals 13 residues. Here the CDR3 reads CATSRRTNSPLHF. The CDR3 DNA is TGTGCCACCAGCAGAAGAACTAATTCACCCCTCCACTTT.